This entry describes one TCR beta chain. The antigen remains undetermined. TCRdb keeps only in-frame clones here, not all; method: immunoSEQ multiplex PCR. The sample holds roughly 56,000 clones, over 75% seen once. The sample comes from a study of cytomegalovirus exposure and HLA in healthy donors. General study results and limits: Altogether, 150 to 200 TCR beta chains were recorded as cytomegalovirus-associated.

Unmatched junction bases numbered 13, after V lost 3 bases and J lost 7 bases. Germline V gene lookup returns CDR1 KGHSH and CDR2 LQKENI. The CDR3 sequence is 18 residues long. This chain connects TRBV18 to TRBJ1-5; TRBD1 agrees at 12 bases. This TCR derives from a woman aged 25 to 39 in good health and CMV-seronegative. Sequences were obtained from PBMCs. CDR3 in amino acids: CASSPRTPGQGAQQPQHF. CDR3 DNA sequence: TGTGCCAGCTCACCGCGTACTCCGGGACAGGGGGCTCAACAGCCCCAGCATTTT.